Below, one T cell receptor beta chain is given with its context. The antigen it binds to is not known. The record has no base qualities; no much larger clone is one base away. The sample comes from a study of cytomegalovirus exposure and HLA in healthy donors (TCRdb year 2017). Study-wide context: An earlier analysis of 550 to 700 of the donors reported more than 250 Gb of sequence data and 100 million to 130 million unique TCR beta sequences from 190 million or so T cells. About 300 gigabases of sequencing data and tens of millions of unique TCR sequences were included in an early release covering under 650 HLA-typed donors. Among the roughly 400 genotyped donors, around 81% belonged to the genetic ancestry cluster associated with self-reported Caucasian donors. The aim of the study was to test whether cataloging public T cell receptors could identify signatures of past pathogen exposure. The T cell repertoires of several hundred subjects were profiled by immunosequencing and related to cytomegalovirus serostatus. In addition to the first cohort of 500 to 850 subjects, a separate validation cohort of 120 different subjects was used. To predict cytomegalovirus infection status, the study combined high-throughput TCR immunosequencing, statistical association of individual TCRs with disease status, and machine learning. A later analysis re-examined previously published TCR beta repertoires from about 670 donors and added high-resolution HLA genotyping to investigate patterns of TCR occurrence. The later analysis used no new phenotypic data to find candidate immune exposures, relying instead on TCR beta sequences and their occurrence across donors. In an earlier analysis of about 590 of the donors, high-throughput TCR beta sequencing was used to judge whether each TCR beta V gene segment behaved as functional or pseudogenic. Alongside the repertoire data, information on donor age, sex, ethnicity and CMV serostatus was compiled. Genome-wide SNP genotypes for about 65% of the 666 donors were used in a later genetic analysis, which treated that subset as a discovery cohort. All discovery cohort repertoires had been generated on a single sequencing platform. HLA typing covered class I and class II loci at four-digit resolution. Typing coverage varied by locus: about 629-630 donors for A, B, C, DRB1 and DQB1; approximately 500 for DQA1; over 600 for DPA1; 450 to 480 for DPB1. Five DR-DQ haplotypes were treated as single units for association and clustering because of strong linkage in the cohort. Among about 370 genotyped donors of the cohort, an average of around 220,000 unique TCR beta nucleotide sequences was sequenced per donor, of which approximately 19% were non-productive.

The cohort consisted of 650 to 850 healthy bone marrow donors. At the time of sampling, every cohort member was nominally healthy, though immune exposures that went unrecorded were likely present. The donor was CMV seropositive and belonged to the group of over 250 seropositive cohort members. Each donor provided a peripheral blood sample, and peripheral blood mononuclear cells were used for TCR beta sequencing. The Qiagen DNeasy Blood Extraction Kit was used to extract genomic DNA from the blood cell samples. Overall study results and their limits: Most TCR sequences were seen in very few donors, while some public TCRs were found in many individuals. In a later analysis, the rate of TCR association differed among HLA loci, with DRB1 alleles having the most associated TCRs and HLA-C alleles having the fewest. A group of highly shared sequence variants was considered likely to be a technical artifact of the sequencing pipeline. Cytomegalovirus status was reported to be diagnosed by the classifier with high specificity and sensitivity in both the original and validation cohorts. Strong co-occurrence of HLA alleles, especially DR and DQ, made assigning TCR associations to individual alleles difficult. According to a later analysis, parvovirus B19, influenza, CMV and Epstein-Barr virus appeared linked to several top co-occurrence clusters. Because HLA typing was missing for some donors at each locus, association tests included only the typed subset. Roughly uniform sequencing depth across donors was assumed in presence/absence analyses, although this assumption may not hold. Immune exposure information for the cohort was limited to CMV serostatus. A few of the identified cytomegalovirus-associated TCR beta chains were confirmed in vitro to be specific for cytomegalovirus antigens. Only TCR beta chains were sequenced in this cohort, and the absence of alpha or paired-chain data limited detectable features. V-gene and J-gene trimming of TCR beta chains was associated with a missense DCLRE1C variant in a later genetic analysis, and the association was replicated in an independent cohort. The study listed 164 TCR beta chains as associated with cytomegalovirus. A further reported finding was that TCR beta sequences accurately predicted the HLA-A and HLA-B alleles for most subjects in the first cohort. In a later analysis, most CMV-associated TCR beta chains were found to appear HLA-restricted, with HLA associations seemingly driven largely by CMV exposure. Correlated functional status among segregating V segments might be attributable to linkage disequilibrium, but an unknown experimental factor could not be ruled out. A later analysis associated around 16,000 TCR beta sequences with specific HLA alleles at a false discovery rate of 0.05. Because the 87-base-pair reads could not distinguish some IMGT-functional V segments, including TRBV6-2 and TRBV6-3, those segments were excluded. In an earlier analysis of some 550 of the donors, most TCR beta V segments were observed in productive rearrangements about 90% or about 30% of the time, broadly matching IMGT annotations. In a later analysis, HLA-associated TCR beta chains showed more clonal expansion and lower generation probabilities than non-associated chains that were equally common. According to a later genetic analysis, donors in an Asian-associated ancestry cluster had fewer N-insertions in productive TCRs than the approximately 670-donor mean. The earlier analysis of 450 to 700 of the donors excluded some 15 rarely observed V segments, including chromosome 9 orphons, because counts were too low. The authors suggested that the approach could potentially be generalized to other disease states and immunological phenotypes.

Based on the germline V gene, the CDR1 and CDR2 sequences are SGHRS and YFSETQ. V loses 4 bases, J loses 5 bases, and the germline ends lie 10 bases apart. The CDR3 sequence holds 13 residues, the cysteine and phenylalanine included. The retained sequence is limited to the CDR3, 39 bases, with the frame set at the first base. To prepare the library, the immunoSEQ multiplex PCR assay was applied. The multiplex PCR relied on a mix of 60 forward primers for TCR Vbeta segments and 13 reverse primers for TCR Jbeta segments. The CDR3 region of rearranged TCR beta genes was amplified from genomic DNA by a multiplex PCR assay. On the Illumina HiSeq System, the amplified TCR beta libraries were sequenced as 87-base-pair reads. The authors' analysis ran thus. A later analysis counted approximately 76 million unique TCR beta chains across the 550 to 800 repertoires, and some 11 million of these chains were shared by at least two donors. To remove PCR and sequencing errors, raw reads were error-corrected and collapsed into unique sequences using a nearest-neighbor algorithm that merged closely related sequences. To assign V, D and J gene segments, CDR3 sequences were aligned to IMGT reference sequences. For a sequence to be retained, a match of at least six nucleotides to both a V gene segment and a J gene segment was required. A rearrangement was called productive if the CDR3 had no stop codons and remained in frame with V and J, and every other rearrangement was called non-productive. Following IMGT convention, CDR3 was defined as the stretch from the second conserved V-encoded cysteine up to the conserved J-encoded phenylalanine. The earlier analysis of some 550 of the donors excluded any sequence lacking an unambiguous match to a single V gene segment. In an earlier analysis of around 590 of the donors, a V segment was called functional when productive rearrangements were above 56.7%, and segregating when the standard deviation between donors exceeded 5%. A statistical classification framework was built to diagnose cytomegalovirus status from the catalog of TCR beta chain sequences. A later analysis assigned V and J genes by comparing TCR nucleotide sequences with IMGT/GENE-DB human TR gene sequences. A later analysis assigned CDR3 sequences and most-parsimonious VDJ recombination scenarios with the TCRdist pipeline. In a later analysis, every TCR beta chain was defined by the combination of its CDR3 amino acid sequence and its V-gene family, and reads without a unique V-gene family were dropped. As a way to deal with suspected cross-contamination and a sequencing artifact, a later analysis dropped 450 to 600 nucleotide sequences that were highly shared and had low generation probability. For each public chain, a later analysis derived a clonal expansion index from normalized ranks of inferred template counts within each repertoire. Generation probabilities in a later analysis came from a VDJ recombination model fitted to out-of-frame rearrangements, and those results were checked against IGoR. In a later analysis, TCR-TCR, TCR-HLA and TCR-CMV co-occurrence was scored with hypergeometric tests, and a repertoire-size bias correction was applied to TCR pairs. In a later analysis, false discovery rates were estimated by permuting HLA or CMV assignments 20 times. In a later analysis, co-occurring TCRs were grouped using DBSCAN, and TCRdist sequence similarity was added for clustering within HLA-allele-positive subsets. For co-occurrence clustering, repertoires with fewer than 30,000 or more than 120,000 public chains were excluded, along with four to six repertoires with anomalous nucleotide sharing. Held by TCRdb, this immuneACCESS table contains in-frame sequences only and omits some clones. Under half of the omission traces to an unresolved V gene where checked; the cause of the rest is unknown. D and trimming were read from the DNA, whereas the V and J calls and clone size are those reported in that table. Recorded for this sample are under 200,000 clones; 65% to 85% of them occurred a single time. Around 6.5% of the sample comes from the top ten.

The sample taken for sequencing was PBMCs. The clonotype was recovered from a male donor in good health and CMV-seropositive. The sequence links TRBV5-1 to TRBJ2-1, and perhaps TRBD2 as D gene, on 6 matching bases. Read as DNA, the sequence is TGCGCCAGCAGCAGCGGGCCTAACAATGAGCAGTTCTTC. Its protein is CASSSGPNNEQFF.